This entry lists 9 T cell receptor beta chains sequenced from one sample in a study of T cells in Graves' hyperthyroidism and ophthalmopathy. Regions amplified from RNA transcripts were the TCR beta CDR3 regions. The HTBI primer set served for first-round RT-PCR of the TCR CDR3. TCRdb used MiXCR to reprocess the multiplex PCR reads, holding one entry per CDR3 protein. The table includes approximately 400,000 distinct CDR3 sequences, about 15% detected once. The sequenced sample was blood. The receptors derive from a woman between 25 and 40 years old with Graves' hyperthyroidism.

For the CDR3, the DNA is TGCAGTGCTCCCACTAGGACCTCCCAAAACTACAATGAGCAGTTCTTC. It codes for CSAPTRTSQNYNEQFF. The chain recombines TRBV20-1 with TRBJ2-1, with D possibly matching TRBD2 (5 bases). Trimming removed 5 bases at V and 3 bases at J, with 20 bases between. Per the germline V gene, CDR1 is DFQATT and CDR2 is SNEGSKA (reference sequence). The CDR3 is 16 amino acids.

The chain joins TRBV7-9 to TRBJ1-4, with 7 bases that match TRBD1. CDR1 SEHNR and CDR2 FQNEAQ come from the germline V gene (reference sequence). The CDR3 length is 16 residues. After removal of 4 bases from V and 8 bases from J, the junction contained 13 bases not matched to a gene. The CDR3: CASSSSRGQSWEKLFF. The CDR3, as DNA: TGTGCCAGCAGCTCATCACGGGGACAGAGTTGGGAAAAACTGTTTTTT.

The chain has TRBV24-1 and TRBJ2-5; 12 bases are shared with TRBD2. Trimming cost V 4 bases and J 5 bases; bases outside gene matches: 10. CDR3 length: 17 amino acids. Per the germline V gene, CDR1 is KGHDR and CDR2 is SFDVKD. The CDR3 spells CATSEGRTSGISETQYF. The CDR3 DNA reads TGTGCCACCAGTGAGGGGAGGACTAGCGGGATTTCGGAGACCCAGTACTTC.

This clonotype was seen at least ten times. This chain joins TRBV20-1 and TRBJ2-3, with TRBD2 as a possible D gene (5 bases). V lost 7 bases and J 2 bases, leaving 13 bases between the germline ends. Germline V gives CDR1 DFQATT, CDR2 SNEGSKA (reference sequence). This CDR3 contains 13 residues. Written as DNA, the CDR3 is TGCAGTGGGAGGCCCGGGCACACAGATACGCAGTATTTT. It yields the protein CSGRPGHTDTQYF.

In this sample, this clonotype turned up a few times. The chain joins TRBV7-9 to TRBJ1-4; TRBD1 might be the D (6 bases). With 4 bases removed from V and 4 bases from J, the gap between germline ends came to 10 bases. Germline V gene sequence: CDR1 SEHNR, CDR2 FQNEAQ (reference sequence). This CDR3 has 14 residues. CDR3 region: CASSSGQINEKLFF. The CDR3, as DNA: TGTGCCAGCAGCTCCGGACAGATTAATGAAAAACTGTTTTTT.

In this sample, this clonotype turned up many times. One end of the junction fails to match germline, which may point to a read error. The chain employs TRBV7-7 and TRBJ2-1, with 8 nucleotides matching TRBD1. Germline V gene sequence: CDR1 SSHAT, CDR2 FNYEAQ (reference sequence). The CDR3 covers 14 residues. The CDR3 DNA reads TGTGCTAGCAGCAAACAGGGGGCCTACAATGAGCAGTTCTTC. It translates to CASSKQGAYNEQFF.

DNA for the CDR3: TGTGCCAGCTCACCCGTAGCTTCATCCTACGAGCAGTACTTC. Its protein product is CASSPVASSYEQYF. The rearrangement joins TRBV18 to TRBJ2-7; D gene unclear. CDR1 and CDR2 from the germline V gene are KGHSH and LQKENI. Trimming pared 3 bases from V and 1 base from J, leaving 10 bases between. The CDR3 has 14 residues.

This clonotype came up a few times. V usage is TRBV5-1 and J usage is TRBJ1-5; TRBD1 might be the D (5 bases). This CDR3 is 15 amino acids long. The V end lost 4 bases, the J end lost 1 base, and 12 bases lay between the germline ends. Germline V gives CDR1 SGHRS, CDR2 YFSETQ. This CDR3 reads CASSGLGASNQPQHF. Written as DNA, the CDR3 is TGCGCCAGCAGCGGACTTGGGGCCAGCAATCAGCCCCAGCATTTT.

The chain carries TRBV20-1 and TRBJ2-7; possible D gene TRBD2, 6 bases. Germline V gene data show CDR1 as DFQATT and CDR2 as SNEGSKA (reference sequence). The CDR3 runs 15 residues. Trimming stripped 0 bases from V and 0 bases from J, with 12 bases between. CDR3 protein: CSARDRRESSYEQYF. CDR3 bases: TGCAGTGCTAGAGATAGGAGGGAGAGCTCCTACGAGCAGTACTTC.